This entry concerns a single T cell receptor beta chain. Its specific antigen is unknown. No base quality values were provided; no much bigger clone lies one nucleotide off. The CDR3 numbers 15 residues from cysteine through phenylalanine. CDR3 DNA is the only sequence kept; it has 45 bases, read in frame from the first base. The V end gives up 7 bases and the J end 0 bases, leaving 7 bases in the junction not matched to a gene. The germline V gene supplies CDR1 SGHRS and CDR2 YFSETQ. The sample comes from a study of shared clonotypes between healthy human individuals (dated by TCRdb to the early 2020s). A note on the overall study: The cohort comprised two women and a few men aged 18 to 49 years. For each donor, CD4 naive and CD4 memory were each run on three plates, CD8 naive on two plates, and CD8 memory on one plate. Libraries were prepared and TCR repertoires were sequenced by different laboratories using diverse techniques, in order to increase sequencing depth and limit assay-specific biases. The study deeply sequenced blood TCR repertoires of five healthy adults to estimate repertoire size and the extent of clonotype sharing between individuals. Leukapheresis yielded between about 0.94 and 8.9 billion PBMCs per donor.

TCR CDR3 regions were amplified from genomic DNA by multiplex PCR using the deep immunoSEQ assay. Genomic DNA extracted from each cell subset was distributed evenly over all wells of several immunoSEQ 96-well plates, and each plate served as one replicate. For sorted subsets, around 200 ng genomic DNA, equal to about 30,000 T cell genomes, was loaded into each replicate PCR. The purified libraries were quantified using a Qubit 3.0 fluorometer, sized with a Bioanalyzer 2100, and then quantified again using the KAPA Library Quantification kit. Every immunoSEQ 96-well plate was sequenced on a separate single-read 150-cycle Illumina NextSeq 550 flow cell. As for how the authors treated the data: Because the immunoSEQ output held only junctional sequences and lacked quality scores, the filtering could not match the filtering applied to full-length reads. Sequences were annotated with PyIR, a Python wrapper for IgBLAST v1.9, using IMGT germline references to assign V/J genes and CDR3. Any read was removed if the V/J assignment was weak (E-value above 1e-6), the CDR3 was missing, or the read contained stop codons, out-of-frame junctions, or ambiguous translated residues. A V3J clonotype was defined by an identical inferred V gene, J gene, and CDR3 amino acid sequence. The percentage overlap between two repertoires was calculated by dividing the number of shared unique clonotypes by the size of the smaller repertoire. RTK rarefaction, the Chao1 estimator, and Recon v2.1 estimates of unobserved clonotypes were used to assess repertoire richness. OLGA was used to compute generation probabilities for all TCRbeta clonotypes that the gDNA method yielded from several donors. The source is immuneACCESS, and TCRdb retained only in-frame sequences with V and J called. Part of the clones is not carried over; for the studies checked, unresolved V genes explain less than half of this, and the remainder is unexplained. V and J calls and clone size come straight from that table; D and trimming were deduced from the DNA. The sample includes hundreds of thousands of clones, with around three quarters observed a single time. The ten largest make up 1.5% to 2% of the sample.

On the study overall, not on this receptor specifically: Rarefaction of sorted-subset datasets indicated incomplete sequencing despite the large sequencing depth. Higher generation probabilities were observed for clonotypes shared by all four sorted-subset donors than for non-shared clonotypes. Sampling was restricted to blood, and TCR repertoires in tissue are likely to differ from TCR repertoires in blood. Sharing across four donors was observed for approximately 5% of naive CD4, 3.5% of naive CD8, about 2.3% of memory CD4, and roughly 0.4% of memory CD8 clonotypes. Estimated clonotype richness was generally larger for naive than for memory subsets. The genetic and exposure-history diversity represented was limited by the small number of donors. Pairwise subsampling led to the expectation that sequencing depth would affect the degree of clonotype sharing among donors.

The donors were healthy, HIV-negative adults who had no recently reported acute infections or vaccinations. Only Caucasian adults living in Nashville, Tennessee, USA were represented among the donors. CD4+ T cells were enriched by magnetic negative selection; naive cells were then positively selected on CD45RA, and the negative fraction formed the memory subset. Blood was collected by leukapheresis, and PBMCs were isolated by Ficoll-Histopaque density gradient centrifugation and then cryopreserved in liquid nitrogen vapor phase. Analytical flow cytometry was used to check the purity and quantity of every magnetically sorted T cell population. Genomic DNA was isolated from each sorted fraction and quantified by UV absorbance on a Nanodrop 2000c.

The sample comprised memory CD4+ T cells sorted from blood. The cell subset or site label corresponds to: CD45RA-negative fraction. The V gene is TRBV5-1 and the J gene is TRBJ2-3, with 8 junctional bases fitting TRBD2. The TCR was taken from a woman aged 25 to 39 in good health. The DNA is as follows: TGCGCCAGCGGAACTAGCGGATCTAGCACAGATACGCAGTATTTT. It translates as CASGTSGSSTDTQYF. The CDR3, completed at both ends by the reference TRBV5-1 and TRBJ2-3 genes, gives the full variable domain KAGVTQTPRYLIKTRGQQVTLSCSPISGHRSVSWYQQTPGQGLQFLFEYFSETQRNKGNFPGRFSGRQFSNSRSEMNVSTLELGDSALYLCASGTSGSSTDTQYFGPGTRLTVL.